The present TCR beta chain was sequenced within a study of blood T cell repertoires in COVID-19. Trimming pared 0 bases from V and 4 bases from J, leaving 14 bases between. Germline V gene sequence: CDR1 SGHRS, CDR2 YFSETQ. The CDR3 has 16 residues. The protocol was immunoSEQ multiplex PCR, while the TCRdb copy is restricted to in-frame clones and leaves out a portion. The table has around 330,000 clones, roughly 90% seen once. The chain combines TRBV5-1 with TRBJ2-1, with a tentative D call TRBD2 (6 bases). The clonotype originates from a man aged 60 to 75 who had recovered from COVID-19. The sample consisted of PBMCs or T cells enriched from blood (not recorded which). The CDR3 DNA sequence: TGCGCCAGCAGCTTGGAAGGGACTGGACCTTACAATGAGCAGTTCTTC. Translation: CASSLEGTGPYNEQFF.